A single sample is the source of the 9 T cell receptor beta chains below, sequenced in a study of blood T cell repertoires in COVID-19. TCRdb keeps only in-frame clones here, not all; method: immunoSEQ multiplex PCR. The sample yields about 300,000 clones, 70% to 85% seen once. The sequenced sample consisted of peripheral blood. Source of these receptors: a human donor with COVID-19, enrolled during active disease. The donor label of this sample is uncertain.

The chain is built from TRBV11-3 and TRBJ2-3; 8 positions agree with TRBD2. Germline CDR1 and CDR2: SGHNT and YENEEA. The CDR3 is 14 residues long. The V gene end was trimmed by 2 bases and the J gene end by 4 bases; junction bases not matched to a gene: 2. CDR3: CASSLRAGADTQYF. The DNA of the CDR3 is TGTGCCAGCAGCTTACGAGCGGGAGCAGATACGCAGTATTTT.

The V and J genes are TRBV4-3 and TRBJ2-2; 9 positions match TRBD2. Unmatched junction bases numbered 3, after V lost 1 base and J lost 0 bases. Looked up from germline, CDR1 is LGHNA and CDR2 is YSLEER. The CDR3 runs 17 residues. The CDR3: CASSQAASGTNTGELFF. Written as DNA, the CDR3 is TGCGCCAGCAGCCAAGCGGCTAGCGGGACGAACACCGGGGAGCTGTTTTTT.

The chain links TRBV4-1 to TRBJ2-3, with TRBD1 as a possible D gene (6 bases). The CDR3 consists of 14 residues. The germline V gene has CDR1 MGHRA and CDR2 YSYEKL. V gave up 1 base and J gave up 4 bases, with 9 bases separating them. This CDR3 is CASSQASGADTQYF. The CDR3 DNA follows: TGCGCCAGCAGCCAAGCTTCAGGGGCAGATACGCAGTATTTT.

V and J are TRBV6-5 and TRBJ2-7; no reliable D call. CDR3 length: 15 residues. V was trimmed by 6 bases and J by 2 bases, leaving 17 bases between them. Germline V gene lookup returns CDR1 MNHEY and CDR2 SVGAGI. The CDR3 is CASSPARRAPYEQYF. As DNA, the CDR3 is TGTGCCAGCAGCCCAGCGCGCAGAGCCCCCTACGAGCAGTACTTC.

The V gene is TRBV30, the J gene TRBJ2-3; 7 bases line up with TRBD1. Germline-derived CDR1 and CDR2 are GTSNPN and SVGIG (reference sequence). The trim removed 0 bases at V and 2 bases at J, leaving 8 bases unmatched. There are 16 residues in the CDR3. The CDR3 spells CAWSVRQQGSTDTQYF. CDR3 bases: TGTGCCTGGAGTGTAAGGCAACAGGGGTCCACAGATACGCAGTATTTT.

The rearrangement links TRBV5-1 to TRBJ2-1; D is undetermined. CDR1 and CDR2 (germline): SGHRS, YFSETQ. The CDR3 is 13 residues long. The ends were cut back, 4 bases at V and 4 bases at J, with 9 bases in the middle. As DNA, the CDR3 is TGCGCCAGCAGCCTAAGGAGTTACAATGAGCAGTTCTTC. Protein product: CASSLRSYNEQFF.

The chain joins TRBV19 to TRBJ2-7; D gene uncertain. This CDR3 is 13 amino acids long. Germline loops: CDR1 LNHDA, CDR2 SQIVND (reference sequence). V lost 5 bases, J lost 3 bases, and 11 bases lay in between. The CDR3, as DNA: TGTGCCAGTAGTGATCGGAGCAACTACGAGCAGTACTTC. Protein sequence: CASSDRSNYEQYF.

CDR3 bases: TGTGCCAGCAGTTATGGAGGGAACGGCTACACCTTC. Amino acid sequence: CASSYGGNGYTF. This chain uses TRBV6-5 with TRBJ1-2; D gene unclear. CDR3 length equals 12 residues. Germline loops: CDR1 MNHEY, CDR2 SVGAGI. V lost 3 bases and J lost 8, with 10 bases in between.

This clone has just one count. The V call is TRBV10-3, the J call TRBJ2-1; 16 nucleotides agree with TRBD2. Germline values: CDR1 ENHRY, CDR2 SYGVKD. The V segment lost 11 bases and the J segment 7 bases; nucleotides outside the gene matches: 5. CDR3 length: 14 amino acids. CDR3: CAFGTSGRANEQFF. The CDR3 bases are TGTGCCTTCGGGACTAGCGGGAGGGCGAATGAGCAGTTCTTC.